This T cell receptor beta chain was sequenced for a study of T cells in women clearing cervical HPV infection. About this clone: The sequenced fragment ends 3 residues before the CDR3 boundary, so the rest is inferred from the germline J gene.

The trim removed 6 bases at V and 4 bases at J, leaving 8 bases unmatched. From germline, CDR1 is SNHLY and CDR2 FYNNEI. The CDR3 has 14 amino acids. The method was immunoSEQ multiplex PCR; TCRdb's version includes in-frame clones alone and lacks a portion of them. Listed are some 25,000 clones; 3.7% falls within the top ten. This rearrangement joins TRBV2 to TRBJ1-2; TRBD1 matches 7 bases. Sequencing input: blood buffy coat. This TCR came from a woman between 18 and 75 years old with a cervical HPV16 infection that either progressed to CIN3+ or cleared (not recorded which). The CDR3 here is CASRASRGTYGYTF. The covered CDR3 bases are TGTGCCAGCAGAGCTTCCAGGGGGACCTATGGC.